This T cell receptor beta chain was documented in a study of metastatic and nonmetastatic thyroid tumors. Study-level background: Repertoire comparison spanned blood and tumor or nodule tissue of malignant and benign thyroid patients. Study findings and constraints: In blood and tumor, TCR beta diversity was reportedly significantly higher in malignant thyroid tumors than in benign nodules.

CDR3 length: 15 residues. Germline-derived CDR1 and CDR2 are SGHRS and YFSETQ. Trimming removed 0 bases from V and 4 bases from J, with 13 bases in between. In regard to this clone: No antigen is known for it.

Original processing methods: The study built a papillary thyroid cancer distant-metastasis classifier from CDR3 differences across clinicopathological groups. Via MiXCR, TCRdb re-called the PCR reads. Here the V and J calls rest on TCRdb's processing, not on the authors' analysis. The sample lists 5,500 to 6,500 clones; approximately 31% were seen once. Treatment of any kind had been given to no patient before thyroid surgery. The genes are TRBV5-1 and TRBJ2-5; the D gene is possibly TRBD2 (6 bases). This clonotype was obtained from a male donor with papillary thyroid cancer or a benign thyroid nodule (not recorded which). Some clones in this sample may be carry-over from other donors' samples. Sequencing was carried out using adjacent normal tissue. The CDR3 DNA reads TGCGCCAGCAGCTTGGGTGGCGTCGGGAGAGAGACCCAGTACTTC. Translating it yields CASSLGGVGRETQYF.